Listed here are 19 T cell receptor beta chains from one sample, sequenced in a study of tumor and adjacent non-tumor tissue in lung cancer. TCRbeta libraries were built with three rounds of nested PCR, modified from ARM-PCR. TCRdb re-called the multiplex PCR reads with MiXCR, one entry per CDR3 protein. The sample lists about 76,000 distinct CDR3 sequences, about two thirds occurring once. The template was RNA from unsorted bulk tissue. The specimen sequenced was lung tumor tissue. These receptors were collected from a woman aged 70-85 years with non-small cell lung cancer.

The chain couples TRBV6-5 to TRBJ2-5; 7 positions match TRBD2. Germline CDR1 MNHEY, CDR2 SVGAGI. V lost 0 bases and J lost 5; bases outside the gene matches: 9. This CDR3 spans 16 amino acids. CDR3 in DNA: TGTGCCAGCAGTTACTCGTTTGGGGAGGGGTATGAGACCCAGTACTTC. This codes for CASSYSFGEGYETQYF.

Points on this clonotype: One junction end disagrees with the germline gene, perhaps due to a read error. The rearrangement joins TRBV28 to TRBJ2-7; TRBD2 might be the D (6 bases). CDR1 and CDR2 from the germline V gene are MDHEN and SYDVKM. This CDR3 contains 15 residues. CDR3 in DNA: TGTGCCATCAGTTTATGGGGGGAATCGATCTACGAGCTGTACTTC. Residues: CAISLWGESIYELYF.

As for this clonotype: An end of the junction differs from the germline gene, which may be a read error. The chain employs TRBV29-1 and TRBJ2-7; tentatively, D is TRBD1 (6 bases). CDR3 length equals 15 residues. CDR1 and CDR2 from the germline V gene are SQVTM and ANQGSEA. The CDR3 DNA reads as TGCAGCGTTGAAGAGGTTATCCAGACAGGATTGGAGCAGTATTTC. Translating it yields CSVEEVIQTGLEQYF.

In this sample, this clonotype is medium-sized. The chain joins TRBV6-5 to TRBJ2-7; 8 nucleotides align to TRBD2. With V trimmed by 5 bases and J by 3 bases, 3 bases remained unmatched. The CDR3 is made up of 13 amino acids. From germline, CDR1 is MNHEY and CDR2 SVGAGI. This CDR3 is CASSTTSGYEQYF. The CDR3 DNA sequence: TGTGCCAGCAGTACCACTAGCGGCTACGAGCAGTACTTC.

At least ten counts were recorded for this clonotype. This chain's CDR3 is CASSMGVEDTQYF. The CDR3 DNA is TGTGCCAGCAGTATGGGGGTAGAAGATACGCAGTATTTT. The rearrangement joins TRBV28 to TRBJ2-3; D assignment may be TRBD1 or TRBD2 (5 bases each). The germline CDR1 and CDR2 sequences are MDHEN and SYDVKM. Trimming took off 5 bases at V and 5 bases at J, with 11 bases between the two ends. The CDR3 is 13 residues long. Variable domain in full (rest from reference TRBV28 and TRBJ2-3): DVKVTQSSRYLVKRTGEKVFLECVQDMDHENMFWYRQDPGLGLRLIYFSYDVKMKEKGDIPEGYSVSREKKERFSLILESASTNQTSMYLCASSMGVEDTQYFGPGTRLTVL.

This clonotype came up once. The V call is TRBV7-8, the J call TRBJ1-1; TRBD1 is a possible D gene (5 bases). The V end lost 3 bases, the J end lost 14 bases, and 31 bases lay between the germline ends. CDR3 size: 17 residues. The germline V gene has CDR1 SGHVS and CDR2 FQNEAQ. The CDR3 sequence is CASSFSFLRQTNTVAFF. In nucleotides, the CDR3 is TGTGCCAGCAGCTTTAGTTTTTTGAGACAGACTAACACTGTAGCCTTCTTT.

The chain joins TRBV7-9 to TRBJ1-1, with D tentatively TRBD1 (5 bases). Per germline, CDR1 SEHNR and CDR2 FQNEAQ (reference sequence). Trimming shortened V by 5 bases and J by 8 bases, and 12 bases separated the two germline ends. The CDR3 loop spans 12 amino acids. The CDR3 is CASSPSQGEAFF. DNA of the CDR3: TGTGCCAGCAGCCCAAGCCAGGGCGAAGCTTTCTTT.

The chain carries TRBV29-1 and TRBJ1-2, with D possibly being TRBD1 (5 bases). Germline CDR1 reads SQVTM; CDR2 reads ANQGSEA. The CDR3 loop spans 14 amino acids. V lost 6 bases and J 8 bases, leaving 22 bases between the germline ends. The CDR3 loop reads CSVRGGIQLRGYTF. The CDR3 nucleotides read TGCAGCGTCCGGGGGGGGATCCAGCTAAGGGGCTACACCTTC. Based on the CDR3 plus reference TRBV29-1 and TRBJ1-2, the full variable domain is SAVISQKPSRDICQRGTSLTIQCQVDSQVTMMFWYRQQPGQSLTLIATANQGSEATYESGFVIDKFPISRPNLTFSTLTVSNMSPEDSSIYLCSVRGGIQLRGYTFGSGTRLTVV.

In regard to this clonotype: Just one base apart from a much larger clone, this may be a read error. Lacking the conserved final phenylalanine or tryptophan, this CDR3 likely reflects a read error. J is TRBJ1-2 and V is TRBV7-9, with TRBD1 matching 8 bases. Trimming took 5 bases from V and 2 from J; bases not matched to a gene: 7. CDR1 is SEHNR and CDR2 is FQNEAQ in the germline V gene (reference sequence). This CDR3 is 15 amino acids long. CDR3 protein: CASSPGQVINYGYTL. CDR3 nucleotide sequence: TGTGCCAGCAGCCCGGGACAGGTGATCAACTATGGCTACACCCTC.

This clonotype was seen repeatedly, ten times or more. V usage is TRBV24-1 and J usage is TRBJ1-1, with a tentative D call TRBD1 (6 bases). The germline V and J ends were trimmed by 4 bases and 4 bases, with 15 bases remaining between them. The CDR3 is made up of 15 amino acids. The germline V gene encodes CDR1 KGHDR and CDR2 SFDVKD. This CDR3 is CATSERTARGTEAFF. The CDR3 DNA follows: TGTGCCACCAGTGAACGGACAGCCCGGGGCACTGAAGCTTTCTTT.

The chain couples TRBV9 to TRBJ2-2; 10 bases agree with TRBD2. The germline gives CDR1 SGDLS, CDR2 YYNGEE. The CDR3 consists of 16 residues. V trimming: 3 bases; J trimming: 6 bases; junction bases outside the gene matches: 8. CDR3 nucleotide sequence: TGTGCCAGCAGCGAATGGGCTAGCGGGAGTTCCGGGGAGCTGTTTTTT. Its translation: CASSEWASGSSGELFF.

The genes are TRBV29-1 and TRBJ2-7; 15 positions agree with TRBD2. CDR3 length: 15 residues. The J segment lost 10 bases and the V segment lost 5 bases, leaving 12 bases of the junction unmatched. Germline assignment: CDR1 SQVTM and CDR2 ANQGSEA. CDR3 coding DNA: TGCAGCGTTTCGGGACTAGCGGGAGGATCCTATAATCAGTACTTC. This gives the protein CSVSGLAGGSYNQYF.

J is TRBJ2-3 and V is TRBV10-3; 12 bases align to TRBD2. CDR1 ENHRY and CDR2 SYGVKD come from the germline V gene. CDR3 length equals 17 residues. V was clipped by 0 bases and J by 5 bases; unmatched bases: 6. CDR3 protein: CAISESASGRARDTQYF. DNA of the CDR3: TGTGCCATCAGTGAGTCCGCTAGCGGGAGGGCCAGAGATACGCAGTATTTT.

This clonotype came up once. V and J are TRBV14 and TRBJ1-2, with D maybe TRBD1 (6 bases). Germline lookup yields CDR1 SGHDN and CDR2 FVKESK. This CDR3 has 17 amino acids. DNA for the CDR3: TGTAGCACCAGCCAAGATAGGGTCGGGACAATTTTCTATGGCTACACCTTC. The encoded protein is CSTSQDRVGTIFYGYTF.

For this clonotype: At one end the junction does not follow the germline gene, possibly because of a read error. The chain links TRBV5-5 to TRBJ2-2; no definite D call. Germline-derived CDR1 and CDR2 are SGHKS and YYEKEE (reference sequence). This CDR3 region has 16 residues. The CDR3 region has the DNA TGTGCTAGCAGCTTGGCTAAATGGGCAGCCGCCGGGGAGCTGTTTTTT. It encodes CASSLAKWAAAGELFF.

The gene calls are TRBV29-1 and TRBJ2-1, with D perhaps given as TRBD1 or TRBD2 (5 bases each). The CDR3 loop spans 14 amino acids. In germline, CDR1 is SQVTM, CDR2 ANQGSEA. CDR3 protein: CNISGPTIYNEQFF. The CDR3 DNA reads TGCAACATCTCGGGACCTACGATCTACAATGAGCAGTTCTTC.

This chain links TRBV20-1 with TRBJ2-7, with TRBD2 identical over 10 bases. V was clipped by 4 bases and J by 0 bases; unmatched bases: 12. The CDR3 is 17 amino acids. CDR1 and CDR2 (germline): DFQATT, SNEGSKA (reference sequence). The CDR3 nucleotides are TGCAGTGCTAACCAGAGGGGACTAGCGTCAAGCTCCTACGAGCAGTACTTC. Protein: CSANQRGLASSSYEQYF.

With regard to this clonotype: The junction does not match germline at one end; this may be a read error. The chain employs TRBV6-1 and TRBJ2-5; 10 positions match TRBD2. The CDR3 sequence is 14 residues long. Germline CDR1 and CDR2: MNHNS and SASEGT. CDR3 loop: CASSDGTSVETQYF. In DNA form, the CDR3 reads TGTGCCAGCAGCGACGGGACTAGCGTAGAGACCCAATACTTC.

This clonotype was detected only a few times. A much larger clone lies one base from this, so it may be a read error. This sequence joins TRBV11-1 and TRBJ2-1; D unclear. Germline lookup yields CDR1 SGHAT and CDR2 FQDESV (reference sequence). The CDR3 has 14 residues. Here the CDR3 reads CASTPWRSYNERFF. The CDR3 coding sequence is TGTGCCAGCACCCCCTGGCGGTCCTACAATGAGCGGTTCTTC.